The present TCR beta chain was sequenced within a study of T cell responses to AZD1222 COVID-19 vaccine. Only one count was recorded for this clone. What it binds is not known. The CDR3 is 15 amino acids. CDR1 SGHNT and CDR2 YYREEE come from the germline V gene (reference sequence). Trimming took 4 bases from V and 2 from J; bases not matched to a gene: 6. Method: immunoSEQ multiplex PCR; TCRdb's copy keeps in-frame clones and lacks some. The sample holds tens of thousands of clones; around nine tenths are singletons and the top ten take 7.8%. Whole-study results and caveats: Just five to seven AZD1222 recipients tested seropositive at baseline.

Source: peripheral blood, taken on day 0 of AZD1222 vaccination. The clonotype was recovered from an adult in good health. The chain joins TRBV5-4 to TRBJ2-1; the match to TRBD1 covers 7 bases. CDR3 residues: CASSRTGTAYNEQFF. As DNA, the CDR3 is TGTGCCAGCAGCCGCACCGGGACAGCCTACAATGAGCAGTTCTTC.